Below, 25 T cell receptor beta chains from the same sample are listed, as sequenced in a study of post-analysis software for immune sequencing data (dated by TCRdb to between 2015 and 2016). Here is what the overall study found, with its caveats: A handful of TRBV segments, including TRBV5-6, TRBV5-1 and TRBV20-1, were significantly more frequent in patients than controls.

Their antigens are not known. The library was built by means of PCR. Sequencer: Illumina HiSeq 2500. To reduce PCR and sequencing biases, unique molecular identifiers were built into the TCR beta cDNA libraries. In-frame beta chains were kept once TCRdb had trimmed the public reads at Q25 with fastp and called clones with MiXCR. Every entry covers one CDR3 protein and lists the most common genes and DNA from its rows. The sample records 600,000 to 700,000 distinct CDR3 sequences, 55% to 70% of which are singletons. The top ten constitute around 11% of the sample. Sequencing used blood. These receptors originate from a girl aged 2-9 years with multiple sclerosis.

The CDR3 DNA reads as TGTGCCAGCAGTCAAATTCTAGCGGGATTCACAGATACGCAGTATTTT. Encoded protein: CASSQILAGFTDTQYF. This chain connects TRBV27 to TRBJ2-3, with 9 bases identical to TRBD2. The CDR3 runs to 16 residues. With V trimmed by 5 bases and J by 2 bases, 8 bases remained unmatched. Germline V gene sequence: CDR1 MNHEY, CDR2 SMNVEV (reference sequence).

This clonotype was picked up a small number of times. The gene calls are TRBV5-6 and TRBJ2-1; 7 nucleotides line up with TRBD2. The trim removed 4 bases at V and 1 base at J, leaving 11 bases unmatched. The CDR3 has 17 residues. CDR1 SGHDT and CDR2 YYEEEE come from the germline V gene. This chain's CDR3 is CASSPKGGGVSYNEQFF. In DNA, the CDR3 is TGTGCCAGCAGCCCCAAGGGTGGGGGGGTGTCCTACAATGAGCAGTTCTTC.

The gene calls are TRBV7-2 and TRBJ2-3; no definite D call. The V gene's germline CDR1 is SGHTA and CDR2 FQGNSA. The CDR3 totals 15 residues. V shed 6 bases and J shed 0 bases, with 13 bases lying between them. The CDR3 coding sequence is TGTGCCAGCAGTTTAAAGGGCAGTAGCACAGATACGCAGTATTTT. Its protein product is CASSLKGSSTDTQYF.

V is TRBV28 and J is TRBJ2-7, with D possibly being TRBD1 (5 bases). The CDR3 runs 14 residues. V lost 6 bases and J lost 3, with 15 bases in between. The germline V gene has CDR1 MDHEN and CDR2 SYDVKM. CDR3 coding DNA: TGTGCCAGCAGCGCCCCGACAGCGATCTACGAGCAGTACTTC. It translates to CASSAPTAIYEQYF.

This chain connects TRBV3-1 to TRBJ2-2; D is ambiguous. Germline CDR1 LGHDT, CDR2 YNNKEL (reference sequence). Trimming stripped 4 bases from V and 5 bases from J, with 8 bases between. The CDR3 is made up of 13 amino acids. CDR3 amino acids: CASSPRRTGELFF. The CDR3 DNA follows: TGTGCCAGCAGCCCGAGACGAACCGGGGAGCTGTTTTTT.

With regard to this clonotype: A junction boundary mismatches the germline segment, possibly from a read error. The chain couples TRBV6-6 to TRBJ1-2, with no clear D. Germline V CDR1 and CDR2: MNHNY, SVGAGI (reference sequence). CDR3 length: 14 residues. CDR3 DNA sequence: TGTGCCAGCAGTCCTGGTCCCCAGAGCTATGGCAACACCTTC. Translation gives CASSPGPQSYGNTF.

This clonotype was observed once. The CDR3 DNA sequence: TGCAGTGCTAGAGGGGGGGCAAGTCAGCCCCAGCATTTT. Translated, it gives CSARGGASQPQHF. This rearrangement joins TRBV20-1 to TRBJ1-5, with D possibly matching TRBD1 (6 bases). CDR1 is DFQATT and CDR2 is SNEGSKA in the germline V gene (reference sequence). There are 13 residues in the CDR3. V dropped 1 base and J dropped 6 bases, with 10 bases sitting between them.

This chain connects TRBV29-1 to TRBJ2-1, with D perhaps matching TRBD2 (6 bases). The germline gives CDR1 SQVTM, CDR2 ANQGSEA. Deletions cut 2 bases from V and 7 bases from J, with 9 bases between. The CDR3 loop spans 12 amino acids. CDR3 protein: CSVEWLANEQFF. CDR3 DNA sequence: TGCAGCGTTGAATGGCTAGCGAATGAGCAGTTCTTC.

V gene TRBV20-1 combines with J gene TRBJ2-3; no reliable D call. With 4 bases removed from V and 2 bases from J, the gap between germline ends came to 7 bases. Germline CDR1 DFQATT, CDR2 SNEGSKA (reference sequence). This CDR3 contains 12 residues. CDR3 sequence: CSANSNTDTQYF. In DNA, the CDR3 is TGCAGTGCTAATTCCAACACAGATACGCAGTATTTT.

The genes are TRBV29-1 and TRBJ2-5, with D hard to call. Germline-derived CDR1 and CDR2 are SQVTM and ANQGSEA. The CDR3 sequence is 12 residues long. The ends were cut back, 4 bases at V and 1 base at J, with 7 bases in the middle. CDR3 residues: CSVGSGQETQYF. Written as DNA, the CDR3 is TGCAGCGTTGGGTCCGGCCAAGAGACCCAGTACTTC.

The rearrangement joins TRBV3-1 to TRBJ2-1, with a possible D match to TRBD2 (6 bases). Trimming stripped 5 bases from V and 1 base from J, with 15 bases between. The CDR3 has 16 amino acids. Germline V CDR1 and CDR2: LGHDT, YNNKEL (reference sequence). Here the CDR3 DNA reads TGTGCCAGCAGCATACCAGACGGGGGATCCTACAATGAGCAGTTCTTC. Its protein is CASSIPDGGSYNEQFF.

This clonotype was observed a few times. This chain links TRBV7-8 with TRBJ2-3; 9 bases align to TRBD2. This CDR3 is built from 14 residues. Germline loops: CDR1 SGHVS, CDR2 FQNEAQ. The ends lost 5 bases at V and 3 bases at J; junction bases unmatched: 3. The CDR3 reads CASSEREDTDTQYF. In DNA, the CDR3 is TGTGCCAGCAGCGAGCGGGAGGATACAGATACGCAGTATTTT.

The chain uses TRBV12-3 or TRBV12-4 and TRBJ2-3; 8 bases align to TRBD1. The CDR3 sequence is 18 residues long. After removal of 6 bases from V and 0 bases from J, the junction contained 14 bases not matched to a gene. The chain's CDR3 is CASSWGQVARDSTDTQYF. In DNA form, the CDR3 reads TGTGCCAGCAGCTGGGGACAGGTCGCCCGGGATAGCACAGATACGCAGTATTTT.

V is TRBV25-1 and J is TRBJ2-1; D uncertain. This CDR3 region has 11 residues. Trimming removed 7 bases at V and 3 bases at J, with 4 bases between. In germline, CDR1 is MGHDK, CDR2 SYGVNS. CDR3 DNA sequence: TGTGCCAGCAACAGCTACAATGAGCAGTTCTTC. This encodes CASNSYNEQFF.

The CDR3 sequence is CSVEETSVGEQFF. CDR3 nucleotides: TGCAGCGTTGAAGAAACGAGTGTGGGTGAGCAGTTCTTC. The V call is TRBV29-1, the J call TRBJ2-1; D is unclear. The germline CDR1 and CDR2 sequences are SQVTM and ANQGSEA. Trimming removed 0 bases at V and 9 bases at J, with 12 bases between. This CDR3 has 13 amino acids.

This clonotype was detected a few times. The chain uses TRBV7-8 and TRBJ2-3; D possibly uses TRBD1 or TRBD2 (5 bases each). Germline values: CDR1 SGHVS, CDR2 FQNEAQ. Trimming cost V 0 bases and J 3 bases, with 10 bases left between them. The CDR3 loop spans 15 amino acids. Written as DNA, the CDR3 is TGTGCCAGCAGCTTAGCGGGGGTTGAGACAGATACGCAGTATTTT. It is translated as CASSLAGVETDTQYF.

V and J are TRBV11-2 and TRBJ1-2; 9 bases match TRBD1. Germline values: CDR1 SGHAT, CDR2 FQNNGV. Trimming cost V 5 bases and J 8 bases; bases outside gene matches: 9. The CDR3 runs 14 residues. The CDR3 region has the DNA TGTGCCAGCAGCCGTAGACAGGGGGTACGAGGCTACACCTTC. Its translation is CASSRRQGVRGYTF.

This CDR3 is CASSRISGKEETQYF. In DNA, the CDR3 is TGTGCCAGCAGCCGGATTAGCGGGAAAGAAGAGACCCAGTACTTC. V usage is TRBV3-1 and J usage is TRBJ2-5; 8 bases map to TRBD2. The CDR3 covers 15 residues. Losses at the gene ends were 4 bases for V and 3 bases for J; bases not matched to a gene: 7. Germline V CDR1 and CDR2: LGHDT, YNNKEL (reference sequence).

The sample holds a few counts of this clonotype. The chain is built from TRBV6-2 or TRBV6-3 and TRBJ1-2; TRBD1 matches 9 bases. Germline CDR1 MNHEY, CDR2 SVGEGT. The V gene end was trimmed by 5 bases and the J gene end by 13 bases; junction bases not matched to a gene: 8. This CDR3 is built from 12 residues. CDR3 sequence (DNA): TGTGCCAGCAGTCCGGGACAGGGTTTCAGCACCTTC. Its protein product is CASSPGQGFSTF.

The V call is TRBV12-3 or TRBV12-4, the J call TRBJ2-4; maybe TRBD2 (5 bases). The CDR3 consists of 17 residues. Trimming left V 3 bases short and J 0 bases short, with 15 bases between. The CDR3 region has the DNA TGTGCCAGCAGTTTTGGTGGGCGGGTCGGAGCCAAAAACATTCAGTACTTC. Protein product: CASSFGGRVGAKNIQYF.

This chain joins TRBV7-2 and TRBJ1-6; D might be TRBD1 (5 bases). The CDR3 is 11 residues long. Trimming pared 11 bases from V and 7 bases from J, leaving 9 bases between. CDR1 is SGHTA, CDR2 FQGNSA, per germline. The CDR3 spells CAWGVNSPLHF. CDR3 DNA sequence: TGTGCCTGGGGGGTCAATTCACCCCTCCACTTT.

This chain links TRBV5-1 with TRBJ2-2; TRBD2 aligns across 10 bases. This CDR3 contains 16 residues. Germline CDR1 reads SGHRS; CDR2 reads YFSETQ. V shed 1 base and J 1 base; nucleotides not matched to a gene: 1. The CDR3 DNA sequence: TGCGCCAGCAGCTTGCGGACTAGCGGGAACACCGGGGAGCTGTTTTTT. Protein product: CASSLRTSGNTGELFF. The complete variable domain, with remaining parts taken from reference TRBV5-1 and TRBJ2-2, reads KAGVTQTPRYLIKTRGQQVTLSCSPISGHRSVSWYQQTPGQGLQFLFEYFSETQRNKGNFPGRFSGRQFSNSRSEMNVSTLELGDSALYLCASSLRTSGNTGELFFGEGSRLTVL.

The chain links TRBV12-3 or TRBV12-4 to TRBJ2-1, with TRBD1 identical over 7 bases. V was pared by 5 bases and J by 3 bases, with 4 bases of the junction left unmatched. The CDR3 is made up of 14 amino acids. CDR3 sequence reads: CASSGTVLYNEQFF. As DNA, the CDR3 is TGTGCCAGCAGTGGGACAGTGCTCTACAATGAGCAGTTCTTC.

The chain uses TRBV6-1 and TRBJ2-5; D is unresolved. Germline V gives CDR1 MNHNS, CDR2 SASEGT. Between the trimmed V and J ends, which lost 4 bases and 1 base, there was a span of 7 bases. This CDR3 has 13 amino acids. DNA for the CDR3: TGTGCCAGCAGTGGGCAAACCCAAGAGACCCAGTACTTC. As protein: CASSGQTQETQYF.

The chain combines TRBV5-1 with TRBJ2-5, with D tentatively TRBD1 (6 bases). The germline V gene encodes CDR1 SGHRS and CDR2 YFSETQ. V lost 1 base to trimming and J lost 5 bases, with 9 bases between them. The CDR3 is 13 amino acids. As DNA, the CDR3 is TGCGCCAGCAGCTTGCAGGGGTACGAGACCCAGTACTTC. Its protein product is CASSLQGYETQYF.